This T cell receptor (beta chain) is from a study of PD-1 blockade in mismatch repair-deficient tumors. V was clipped by 1 base and J by 1 base, with 4 bases between them. This CDR3 contains 13 residues. Germline V CDR1 and CDR2: LGHNA, YNFKEQ. The protocol was immunoSEQ multiplex PCR, while the TCRdb copy is restricted to in-frame clones and leaves out a portion. The sample shows approximately 110,000 clones, 65% to 80% of them seen only once. The chain uses TRBV4-2 and TRBJ1-1; D remains unclear. The sample was peripheral blood, taken 60 to 65 weeks after starting pembrolizumab. The TCR was taken from an adult with mismatch repair-deficient cancer. The CDR3 loop reads CASSQGQNTEAFF. The CDR3 DNA reads TGTGCCAGCAGCCAAGGACAGAACACTGAAGCTTTCTTT.